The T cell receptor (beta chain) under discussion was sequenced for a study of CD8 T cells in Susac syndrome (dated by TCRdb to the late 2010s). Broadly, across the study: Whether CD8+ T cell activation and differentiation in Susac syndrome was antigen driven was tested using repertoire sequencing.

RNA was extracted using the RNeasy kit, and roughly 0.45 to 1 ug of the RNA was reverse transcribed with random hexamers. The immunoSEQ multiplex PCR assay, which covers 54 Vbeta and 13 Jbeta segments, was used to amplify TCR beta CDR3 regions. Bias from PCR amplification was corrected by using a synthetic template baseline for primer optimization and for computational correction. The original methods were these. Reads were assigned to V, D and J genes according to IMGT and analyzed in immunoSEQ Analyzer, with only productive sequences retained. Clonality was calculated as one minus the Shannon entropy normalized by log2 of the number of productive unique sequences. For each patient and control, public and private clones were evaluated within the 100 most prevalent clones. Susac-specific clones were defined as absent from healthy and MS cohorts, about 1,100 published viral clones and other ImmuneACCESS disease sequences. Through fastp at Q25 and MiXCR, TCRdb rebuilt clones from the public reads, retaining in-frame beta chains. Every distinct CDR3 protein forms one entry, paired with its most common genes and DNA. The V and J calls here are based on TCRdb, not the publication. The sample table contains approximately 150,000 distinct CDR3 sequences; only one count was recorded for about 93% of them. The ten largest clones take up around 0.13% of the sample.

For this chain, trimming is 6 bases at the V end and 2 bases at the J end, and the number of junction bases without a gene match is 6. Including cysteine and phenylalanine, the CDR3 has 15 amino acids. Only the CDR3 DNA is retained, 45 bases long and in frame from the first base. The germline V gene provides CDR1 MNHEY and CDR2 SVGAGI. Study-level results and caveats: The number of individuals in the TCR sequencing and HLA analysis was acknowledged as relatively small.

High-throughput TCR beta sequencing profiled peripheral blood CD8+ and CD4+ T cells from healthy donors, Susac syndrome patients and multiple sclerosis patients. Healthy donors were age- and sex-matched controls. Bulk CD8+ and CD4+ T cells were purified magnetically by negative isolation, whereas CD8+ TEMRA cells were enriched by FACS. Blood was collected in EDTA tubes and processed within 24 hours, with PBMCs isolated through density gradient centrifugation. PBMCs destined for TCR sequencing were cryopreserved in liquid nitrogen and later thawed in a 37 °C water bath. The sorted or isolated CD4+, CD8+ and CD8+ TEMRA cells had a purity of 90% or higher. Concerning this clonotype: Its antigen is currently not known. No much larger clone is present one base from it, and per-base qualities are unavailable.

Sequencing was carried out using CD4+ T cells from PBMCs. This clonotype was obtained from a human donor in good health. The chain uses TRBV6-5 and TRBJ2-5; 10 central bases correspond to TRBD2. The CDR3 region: CASRMVTSGQETQYF. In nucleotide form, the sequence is TGTGCCAGCAGAATGGTGACTAGCGGGCAAGAGACCCAGTACTTC.